The clone carrying this T cell receptor beta chain has only a few counts. The data were obtained in a study of regulatory T cells in long-lasting Graves disease. V shed 0 bases, J shed 7 bases, and the junction held 7 bases outside the gene matches. Germline CDR1 is DFQATT and CDR2 is SNEGSKA (reference sequence). CDR3 size: 15 residues. Relying on iRepertoire HTBI primers and Arm-PCR of CDR3 regions, the team built TCR beta libraries. TCRdb itself ran the multiplex PCR reads through MiXCR, one entry per CDR3 protein. The data hold some 470,000 distinct CDR3 sequences, with 20% to 25% observed a single time. As to time point: persistent/refractory GD, antithyroid drugs over 5 years with positive TRAb. RNA isolated from PBMCs was used to make the TCR library.

This specimen consisted of peripheral blood mononuclear cells (PBMCs), obtained when the disease was refractory, from a patient treated with antithyroid drugs. This TCR was sampled from a female donor with Graves disease. This chain links TRBV20-1 with TRBJ2-7, with 12 nucleotides matching TRBD2. In DNA form, the CDR3 reads TGCAGTGCTAGAGATCGACTAGCGGGAGTAGGGGAGCAGTACTTC. This gives the protein CSARDRLAGVGEQYF.